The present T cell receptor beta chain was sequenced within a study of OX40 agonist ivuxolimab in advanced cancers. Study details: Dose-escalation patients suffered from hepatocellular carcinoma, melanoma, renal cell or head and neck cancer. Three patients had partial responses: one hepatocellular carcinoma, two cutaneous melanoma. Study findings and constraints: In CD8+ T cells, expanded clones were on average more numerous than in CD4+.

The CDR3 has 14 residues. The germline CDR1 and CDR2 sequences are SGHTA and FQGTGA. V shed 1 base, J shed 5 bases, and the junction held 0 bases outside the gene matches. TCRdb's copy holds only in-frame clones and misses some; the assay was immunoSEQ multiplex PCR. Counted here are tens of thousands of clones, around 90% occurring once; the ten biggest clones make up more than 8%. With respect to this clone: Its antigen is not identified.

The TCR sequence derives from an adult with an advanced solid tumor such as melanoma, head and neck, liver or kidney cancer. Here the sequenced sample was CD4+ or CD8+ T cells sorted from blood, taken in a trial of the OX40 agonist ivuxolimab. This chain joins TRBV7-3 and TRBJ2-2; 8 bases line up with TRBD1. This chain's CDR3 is CASSLNRGTGELFF. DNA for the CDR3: TGTGCCAGCAGCTTAAACAGGGGGACCGGGGAGCTGTTTTTT.